These 20 T cell receptor beta chains share one sample of origin, sequenced in a study of early T cells in non-severe SARS-CoV-2 infection. TCRdb itself ran the 5' RACE reads through MiXCR, one entry per CDR3 protein. Among 25,000 to 30,000 distinct CDR3 sequences, around 5.3% were seen once, and the ten largest hold over 2.5%. Material: whole blood. The receptors stem from an adult who was a healthcare worker with PCR-confirmed SARS-CoV-2 infection or an uninfected control (not recorded which).

The chain links TRBV2 to TRBJ2-1; 10 bases are a match to TRBD1. The CDR3 runs 13 residues. CDR1 is SNHLY, CDR2 FYNNEI, per germline. CDR3 protein: CATRDRGTHEQFF. DNA for the CDR3: TGTGCTACCCGGGACAGGGGAACCCATGAGCAGTTCTTC. Looking up the rest from reference TRBV2 and TRBJ2-1 gives the full variable domain: EPEVTQTPSHQVTQMGQEVILRCVPISNHLYFYWYRQILGQKVEFLVSFYNNEISEKSEIFDDQFSVERPDGSNFTLKIRSTKLEDSAMYFCATRDRGTHEQFFGPGTRLTVL.

This clonotype was seen only a few times. The V gene is TRBV18, the J gene TRBJ1-1; TRBD1 matches 7 bases. Germline V gene data show CDR1 as KGHSH and CDR2 as LQKENI. The CDR3 runs 13 residues. Losses at the gene ends were 3 bases for V and 7 bases for J; bases not matched to a gene: 5. The DNA of the CDR3 is TGTGCCAGCTCACCCTCACGGGACAGTGAAGCTTTCTTT. This sequence encodes CASSPSRDSEAFF.

V usage is TRBV7-9 and J usage is TRBJ1-1; perhaps TRBD1 as D (6 bases). Looked up from germline, CDR1 is SEHNR and CDR2 is FQNEAQ (reference sequence). The ends were cut back, 6 bases at V and 4 bases at J, with 12 bases in the middle. CDR3 length equals 13 residues. The CDR3 region is CASRHRVGTEAFF. In nucleotides, the CDR3 is TGTGCCAGCAGACACAGGGTAGGCACTGAAGCTTTCTTT.

This clonotype was counted only a few times. This chain links TRBV11-2 with TRBJ2-3, with no clear D. Germline CDR1 SGHAT, CDR2 FQNNGV. V was pared by 5 bases and J by 8 bases, with 14 bases between. The CDR3 covers 13 residues. CDR3 loop: CASSEGPAATQYF. The DNA of the CDR3 is TGTGCCAGCAGCGAAGGCCCGGCAGCTACGCAGTATTTT.

The chain joins TRBV14 to TRBJ1-3, with a possible D match to TRBD1 (6 bases). The germline V gene has CDR1 SGHDN and CDR2 FVKESK. The V end was cut by 5 bases, the J end by 0 bases, with 11 bases between. CDR3 length equals 15 residues. This chain's CDR3 is CASSFGQNSGNTIYF. The CDR3 DNA follows: TGTGCCAGCAGCTTCGGACAGAACTCTGGAAACACCATATATTTT.

This clonotype was picked up many times. The chain couples TRBV11-2 to TRBJ2-3; TRBD2 agrees at 9 bases. Germline-derived CDR1 and CDR2 are SGHAT and FQNNGV. The CDR3 totals 16 residues. Trimming at V came to 5 bases and at J to 2 bases, leaving 8 bases not matched to a gene. In DNA form, the CDR3 reads TGTGCCAGCAGCGTCACGACTAGCGGAGCCACAGATACGCAGTATTTT. Encoded protein: CASSVTTSGATDTQYF.

In regard to this clonotype: A much larger clone differs by one base, so this may be a read error. This rearrangement joins TRBV11-2 to TRBJ2-4; D may match TRBD1 or TRBD2 (5 bases each). V was trimmed by 8 bases and J by 0 bases, leaving 20 bases between them. This CDR3 is built from 17 residues. Germline CDR1 SGHAT, CDR2 FQNNGV. This chain's CDR3 is CASERTGTNGAKNIQYF. CDR3 in DNA: TGTGCCAGCGAGAGGACCGGGACCAACGGAGCCAAAAACATTCAGTACTTC.

This clonotype was detected a few times. The chain links TRBV29-1 to TRBJ2-1, with 15 bases matching TRBD2. Germline V gene lookup returns CDR1 SQVTM and CDR2 ANQGSEA. Losses at the gene ends were 7 bases for V and 0 bases for J; bases not matched to a gene: 7. This CDR3 region has 17 residues. CDR3 sequence: CSAEGLAGGSSYNEQFF. For the CDR3, the DNA is TGCAGCGCTGAGGGACTAGCGGGAGGAAGCTCCTACAATGAGCAGTTCTTC.

This clonotype came up many times. The V and J genes are TRBV7-9 and TRBJ2-7; 9 bases match TRBD2. With V trimmed by 1 base and J by 7 bases, 11 bases remained unmatched. Germline V gene lookup returns CDR1 SEHNR and CDR2 FQNEAQ (reference sequence). The CDR3 runs to 16 residues. This chain's CDR3 is CASSLVLAGGPGEQYF. The CDR3 nucleotides are TGTGCCAGCAGCTTAGTGTTGGCGGGAGGGCCGGGGGAGCAGTACTTC.

The sample holds many counts of this clonotype. V usage is TRBV29-1 and J usage is TRBJ2-7, with 9 bases lining up with TRBD2. The CDR3 is made up of 13 amino acids. With V trimmed by 4 bases and J by 5 bases, 6 bases remained unmatched. Germline V gene lookup returns CDR1 SQVTM and CDR2 ANQGSEA. The CDR3 loop is CSVVSGRSNEQYF. The CDR3 nucleotides read TGCAGCGTTGTGAGCGGGAGGTCTAACGAGCAGTACTTC.

The sample holds a few counts of this clonotype. The rearrangement links TRBV7-3 to TRBJ2-2, with TRBD2 as a possible D gene (6 bases). Germline V gives CDR1 SGHTA, CDR2 FQGTGA. The CDR3 sequence is 14 residues long. V was clipped by 4 bases and J by 2 bases, with 8 bases between them. The CDR3 sequence: CASSSGLNTGELFF. CDR3 sequence (DNA): TGTGCCAGCAGCTCGGGACTTAACACCGGGGAGCTGTTTTTT.

This clonotype was observed at least ten times. The rearrangement joins TRBV11-2 to TRBJ2-1, with unresolved D. Trimming left V 1 base short and J 2 bases short, with 15 bases between. From germline, CDR1 is SGHAT and CDR2 FQNNGV. This CDR3 is built from 17 residues. CDR3 in DNA: TGTGCCAGCAGCTTAGCCCCCGAGCGACGCCCCTACAATGAGCAGTTCTTC. Its protein is CASSLAPERRPYNEQFF.

This clonotype has ten or more counts. This chain connects TRBV28 to TRBJ1-5; D remains unclear. The CDR3 is 12 residues long. Germline values: CDR1 MDHEN, CDR2 SYDVKM. Trimming stripped 4 bases from V and 4 bases from J, with 5 bases between. CDR3 loop: CASSSPNQPQHF. CDR3 nucleotide sequence: TGTGCCAGCAGTTCACCTAATCAGCCCCAGCATTTT.

The V and J genes are TRBV19 and TRBJ2-2; TRBD1 matches at 8 bases. V dropped 1 base and J dropped 6; count of bases not matched to a gene: 1. CDR1 is LNHDA, CDR2 SQIVND, per germline (reference sequence). The CDR3 is 14 residues long. CDR3 nucleotides: TGTGCCAGTAGTATAGGGACAGGGCCCGGGGAGCTGTTTTTT. Its protein is CASSIGTGPGELFF.

This clonotype was picked up many times. V and J are TRBV6-2 or TRBV6-3 and TRBJ2-2; D perhaps matches TRBD2 (6 bases). Trimming pared 0 bases from V and 9 bases from J, leaving 14 bases between. CDR1 is MNHEY, CDR2 SVGEGT, per germline. This CDR3 comprises 15 residues. This CDR3 reads CASSYSSGGHRELFF. The CDR3 DNA reads as TGTGCCAGCAGTTACTCTAGCGGAGGGCACCGGGAGCTGTTTTTT.

The rearrangement uses TRBV5-6 and TRBJ2-7; 7 nucleotides agree with TRBD1. CDR3 length equals 16 residues. Germline values: CDR1 SGHDT, CDR2 YYEEEE. After removal of 6 bases from V and 4 bases from J, the junction contained 16 bases not matched to a gene. CDR3 coding DNA: TGTGCCAGCACCTCCCGGAGGACAGACAGGGCGTACGAGCAGTACTTC. Protein: CASTSRRTDRAYEQYF.

V gene TRBV4-2 combines with J gene TRBJ2-4, with 8 bases that match TRBD2. The V and J ends lost 3 bases and 4 bases, in that order; junction bases with no gene match: 14. The germline CDR1 and CDR2 sequences are LGHNA and YNFKEQ. CDR3 size: 18 residues. The CDR3 DNA reads TGTGCCAGCAGCCATACTAGCGGAGGGAGTTCTTATAAAAACATTCAGTACTTC. This gives the protein CASSHTSGGSSYKNIQYF.

By its share, this clonotype is medium-sized. In DNA form, the CDR3 reads TGTGCCAGCTCACGGGGACAGGGAGGCTCTGGGGCCAACGTCCTGACTTTC. Translation gives CASSRGQGGSGANVLTF. The V call is TRBV18, the J call TRBJ2-6, with 9 bases aligning to TRBD1. CDR3 length: 17 amino acids. The V gene's germline CDR1 is KGHSH and CDR2 LQKENI. Trimming cost V 4 bases and J 0 bases; bases outside gene matches: 4.

This clonotype came up many times. The chain has TRBV20-1 and TRBJ2-2, with 10 bases lining up with TRBD2. The CDR3 is made up of 17 amino acids. CDR1 and CDR2 (germline): DFQATT, SNEGSKA (reference sequence). The ends lost 1 base at V and 0 bases at J; junction bases unmatched: 5. The CDR3 protein is CSARGPSGGSNTGELFF. In DNA form, the CDR3 reads TGCAGTGCTAGAGGCCCTAGCGGGGGCTCGAACACCGGGGAGCTGTTTTTT.

This clonotype has a count of ten or more. The CDR3 reads CSARGQGTYEQYF. Here the CDR3 DNA reads TGCAGTGCTAGGGGACAGGGAACCTACGAGCAGTACTTC. The V gene is TRBV20-1, the J gene TRBJ2-7, with 9 bases identical to TRBD1. V lost 3 bases and J lost 2; bases outside the gene matches: 2. Germline V gene data show CDR1 as DFQATT and CDR2 as SNEGSKA (reference sequence). The CDR3 extends over 13 amino acids.